The clone carrying this T cell receptor (beta chain) was observed a handful of times. The antigen is unknown. Sequencing ends 3 residues short of the CDR3 end; the germline J gene provides the rest. This sample was taken from a study of T cell clonality in common variable immunodeficiency. Only in-frame clones appear in the TCRdb table, and some are missing; sequencing was by immunoSEQ multiplex PCR. The record shows tens of thousands of clones for this sample, with no singletons present. Overall study findings and caveats: Reportedly, TCR beta sequences from common variable immunodeficiency showed fewer deletions and N-nucleotide insertions. CVID subjects had higher TCRbeta clonality than healthy controls, most marked in about a third. Repertoire-complication correlations in CVID were limited by patient heterogeneity.

Trimming took 0 bases from V and 0 from J, leaving 9 bases between them. The CDR3 runs to 16 residues. Germline CDR1 and CDR2: SNHLY and FYNNEI. The TCR was taken from a person aged 18 to 75 in good health. V is TRBV2 and J is TRBJ2-4; a weak D match, TRBD2 (5 bases). The sample consisted of peripheral blood mononuclear cells. The CDR3 protein is CASSEAVALAKNIQYF. The sequenced part of the CDR3 DNA is TGTGCCAGCAGTGAAGCGGTAGCGCTAGCCAAAAACATT.